A single sample gave rise to the 19 T cell receptor beta chains below, sequenced in a study of regulatory T cells in long-lasting Graves disease. According to the study, TCR beta libraries were built with iRepertoire HTBI primers and CDR3-region Arm-PCR. TCRdb itself ran the multiplex PCR reads through MiXCR, one entry per CDR3 protein. The sample consists of more than 350,000 distinct CDR3 sequences, roughly 23% of them appearing once. The sample's time point: persistent/refractory GD, antithyroid drugs over 5 years with positive TRAb. PBMC-derived RNA was used for the TCR library. The sample was peripheral blood mononuclear cells (PBMCs), taken when the disease was refractory, from a patient treated with antithyroid drugs. The receptors derive from a female donor with Graves disease.

Only a few counts were recorded for this clonotype. This chain joins TRBV6-2 or TRBV6-3 and TRBJ2-7; 11 bases match TRBD1. Germline-derived CDR1 and CDR2 are MNHEY and SVGEGT. V gave up 2 bases and J gave up 5 bases; unmatched junction bases: 5. CDR3 length: 15 amino acids. The chain's CDR3 is CASSYRGQGANEQYF. The CDR3 nucleotides read TGTGCCAGCAGTTACCGAGGACAGGGGGCGAACGAGCAGTACTTC.

In its sample, this clonotype was seen many times. This chain joins TRBV13 and TRBJ2-2, with TRBD1 as a possible D gene (5 bases). The V end lost 7 bases, the J end lost 3 bases, and 6 bases lay between the germline ends. CDR1 and CDR2 from the germline V gene are PRHDT and FYEKMQ (reference sequence). The CDR3 is made up of 12 amino acids. Here the CDR3 reads CASTRDTGELFF. Written as DNA, the CDR3 is TGTGCCAGCACCAGGGACACCGGGGAGCTGTTTTTT.

This clonotype was recorded at least ten times. The chain recombines TRBV6-1 with TRBJ2-7; D is unresolved. CDR3 length: 9 residues. Trimming pared 10 bases from V and 3 bases from J, leaving 4 bases between. Per germline, CDR1 MNHNS and CDR2 SASEGT. The CDR3 nucleotides read TGTGCCACGGGCTACGAGCAGTACTTC. The encoded protein is CATGYEQYF.

This clonotype was recorded at least ten times. V and J are TRBV6-1 and TRBJ1-5; no clear D gene. Trimming left V 2 bases short and J 4 bases short, with 6 bases between. The CDR3 has 13 amino acids. CDR1 and CDR2 from the germline V gene are MNHNS and SASEGT. CDR3 loop: CASSESWNQPQHF. CDR3 coding DNA: TGTGCCAGCAGTGAATCATGGAATCAGCCCCAGCATTTT.

This clonotype was counted ten times or more. The chain's CDR3 is CATRDTRGGNTEAFF. The CDR3 bases are TGTGCCACCAGGGACACCCGAGGGGGAAACACTGAAGCTTTCTTT. This rearrangement joins TRBV24-1 to TRBJ1-1, with a possible D match to TRBD1 (6 bases). This CDR3 region has 15 residues. Germline CDR1 is KGHDR and CDR2 is SFDVKD. The V gene lost 7 bases and the J gene lost 2 bases, with 16 bases spanning the gap.

Many counts were recorded for this clonotype. The genes are TRBV6-1 and TRBJ2-5; possible D gene TRBD2, 6 bases. The ends were cut back, 8 bases at V and 5 bases at J, with 15 bases in the middle. The CDR3 is 13 amino acids. Germline values: CDR1 MNHNS, CDR2 SASEGT. The CDR3: CASLVGGGETQYF. The CDR3, as DNA: TGTGCCAGCTTGGTAGGCGGAGGGGAGACCCAGTACTTC.

This clonotype came up many times. This chain joins TRBV28 and TRBJ1-5; D not resolved. The germline V and J ends were trimmed by 4 bases and 0 bases, with 16 bases remaining between them. Germline CDR1 is MDHEN and CDR2 is SYDVKM. This CDR3 region has 17 residues. The chain's CDR3 is CASSSDPETLSNQPQHF. CDR3 nucleotide sequence: TGTGCCAGCAGTTCCGACCCGGAGACGCTTAGCAATCAGCCCCAGCATTTT.

This clonotype was counted at least ten times. This chain uses TRBV28 with TRBJ2-5; D is unclear. Germline assignment: CDR1 MDHEN and CDR2 SYDVKM. There are 16 residues in the CDR3. V was shortened by 8 bases and J by 2 bases, with 21 bases between the two germline ends. In DNA, the CDR3 is TGTGCCAGCGGGTATATAAACTCCCCAAGGCAAGAGACCCAGTACTTC. It is translated as CASGYINSPRQETQYF.

Ten or more counts support this clonotype. Written as DNA, the CDR3 is TGTGCCAGCAGTCCGGGGGACAGGGGCGGAGAGACCCAGTACTTC. Its translation is CASSPGDRGGETQYF. The chain has TRBV6-2 or TRBV6-3 and TRBJ2-5, with 10 bases aligning to TRBD1. Germline CDR1 and CDR2: MNHEY and SVGEGT. The CDR3 has 15 residues. V shed 5 bases and J 4 bases; nucleotides not matched to a gene: 7.

This clonotype has at least ten counts. The V gene is TRBV5-1, the J gene TRBJ2-7; D possibly uses TRBD1 or TRBD2 (5 bases each). Looked up from germline, CDR1 is SGHRS and CDR2 is YFSETQ. The length of the CDR3 is 16 residues. The V end was cut by 0 bases, the J end by 2 bases, with 15 bases between. CDR3 nucleotide sequence: TGCGCCAGCAGCTTGGAGTCCCAGCGGACAACCTACGAGCAGTACTTC. Encoded protein: CASSLESQRTTYEQYF. Using reference TRBV5-1 and TRBJ2-7 for the parts outside the CDR3, the full variable domain is KAGVTQTPRYLIKTRGQQVTLSCSPISGHRSVSWYQQTPGQGLQFLFEYFSETQRNKGNFPGRFSGRQFSNSRSEMNVSTLELGDSALYLCASSLESQRTTYEQYFGPGTRLTVT.

V gene TRBV15 combines with J gene TRBJ1-5; D ambiguous. Trimming took off 3 bases at V and 7 bases at J, with 10 bases between the two ends. Germline values: CDR1 LNHNV, CDR2 YYDKDF (reference sequence). The CDR3 is 13 residues long. The CDR3 loop is CATSSTMEQPQHF. The CDR3 DNA follows: TGTGCCACCAGCAGTACTATGGAGCAGCCCCAGCATTTT.

V is TRBV7-6 and J is TRBJ1-3, with D maybe TRBD1 (6 bases). Germline V gene sequence: CDR1 SGHVS, CDR2 FNYEAQ. The ends were cut back, 1 base at V and 0 bases at J, with 10 bases in the middle. The CDR3 loop spans 16 amino acids. This CDR3 is CASSLGAGVSGNTIYF. The CDR3 region has the DNA TGTGCCAGCAGCTTAGGAGCAGGGGTCTCTGGAAACACCATATATTTT.

The rearrangement uses TRBV28 and TRBJ2-1; 8 bases line up with TRBD2. Germline assignment: CDR1 MDHEN and CDR2 SYDVKM. The CDR3 spans 16 residues. The V segment lost 2 bases and the J segment 7 bases; nucleotides outside the gene matches: 10. DNA of the CDR3: TGTGCCAGCAGTTTACTAACGGGAGGGCCTTTGAATGAGCAGTTCTTC. Protein: CASSLLTGGPLNEQFF.

Worth noting for this clonotype: In this CDR3 the conserved last residue, phenylalanine or tryptophan, is missing, so a read error is likely. The chain has TRBV2 and TRBJ1-1, with 8 bases lining up with TRBD1. Germline lookup yields CDR1 SNHLY and CDR2 FYNNEI. The CDR3 extends over 16 amino acids. V shed 6 bases and J 0 bases; nucleotides not matched to a gene: 9. CDR3 residues: CASSNGQGSLNTEAFS. The CDR3 DNA reads TGTGCCAGCAGCAACGGACAGGGTTCGTTGAACACTGAAGCTTTCTCT.

V gene TRBV28 combines with J gene TRBJ2-3; D tentatively fits TRBD1 or TRBD2 (5 bases each). The CDR3 has 15 amino acids. V was clipped by 5 bases and J by 0 bases, with 12 bases between them. Germline CDR1 and CDR2: MDHEN and SYDVKM. CDR3 residues: CASSPGAFSTDTQYF. The CDR3 DNA sequence: TGTGCCAGCAGTCCCGGGGCGTTTAGCACAGATACGCAGTATTTT.

This clonotype has just a few counts. The gene calls are TRBV28 and TRBJ2-7; a possible D gene is TRBD1 (5 bases). This CDR3 region has 14 residues. Deletions cut 3 bases from V and 2 bases from J, with 11 bases between. Germline V gene sequence: CDR1 MDHEN, CDR2 SYDVKM. The CDR3 reads CASSLETDTYEQYF. CDR3 coding DNA: TGTGCCAGCAGTTTGGAGACAGACACCTACGAGCAGTACTTC.

A word on this clonotype: This may be a read error, as it is one base from a much larger clone. V is TRBV28 and J is TRBJ1-1; D uncertain. The CDR3 loop spans 15 amino acids. CDR1 MDHEN and CDR2 SYDVKM come from the germline V gene. The CDR3, as DNA: TGTGTCAGTTCCCCCCCCCACTCACTTGGGACTGAAGCTTTCTTT. Translated: CVSSPPHSLGTEAFF. Based on the CDR3 plus reference TRBV28 and TRBJ1-1, the full variable domain is DVKVTQSSRYLVKRTGEKVFLECVQDMDHENMFWYRQDPGLGLRLIYFSYDVKMKEKGDIPEGYSVSREKKERFSLILESASTNQTSMYLCVSSPPHSLGTEAFFGQGTRLTVV.

This clonotype was observed many times. The chain joins TRBV12-3 or TRBV12-4 to TRBJ1-2; TRBD1 might be the D (5 bases). The V end lost 3 bases, the J end lost 2 bases, and 13 bases lay between the germline ends. This CDR3 is built from 15 residues. CDR3 sequence: CASSFGQITNYGYTF. CDR3 DNA sequence: TGTGCCAGCAGTTTCGGACAAATCACCAACTATGGCTACACCTTC.

This clonotype was seen only a few times. The chain couples TRBV20-1 to TRBJ2-7; D remains unclear. Germline assignment: CDR1 DFQATT and CDR2 SNEGSKA (reference sequence). This CDR3 is built from 16 residues. Deletions cut 6 bases from V and 2 bases from J, with 23 bases between. The CDR3 sequence is CSAVLGFGRTTYEQYF. The DNA of the CDR3 is TGCAGTGCCGTTTTAGGTTTCGGACGGACGACCTACGAGCAGTACTTC.